The sequence of this T cell receptor (beta chain) was determined in a study of cytomegalovirus exposure and HLA in healthy donors. Trimming at V came to 6 bases and at J to 5 bases, leaving 14 bases not matched to a gene. Germline V gene sequence: CDR1 SQVTM, CDR2 ANQGSEA. The CDR3 consists of 15 residues. The PCR contained 60 Vbeta and 13 Jbeta primers. Generated by immunoSEQ multiplex PCR, the TCRdb table keeps only in-frame clones and is missing some. The sample contains more than 140,000 clones, over 75% of which appear only once. The specimen was PBMCs. This TCR was recovered from a man aged 25 to 45 in good health and CMV-seropositive. The rearrangement uses TRBV29-1 and TRBJ2-7, with TRBD1 identical over 9 bases. The CDR3, as DNA: TGCAGCGTAAGATCTTTTGGGACAGGGATCAACGAGCAGTACTTC. Protein: CSVRSFGTGINEQYF.